This T cell receptor (beta chain) appears in the sequencing data of a study of blood T cell repertoires in COVID-19 (dated by TCRdb to the early 2020s). At the level of the whole study: Samples covering the acute and convalescent phases of COVID-19 were provided by collaborators in the United States, Italy and Spain. The material from the prospective study consisted of cDNA or gDNA derived from T cells, B-cell-depleted T cells, or PBMCs. The samples were drawn from two sources: the first 160 participants of the ongoing ImmuneRACE study, and fewer than 1,500 subjects contributed by 6 global collaborators. The repertoires were released in a freely available public database intended as a resource for research on the immune response to SARS-CoV-2. Deeply sampled blood TCRbeta repertoires from subjects exposed to, actively infected with, or recovered from COVID-19 were included in the dataset. Where available, HLA class I and class II types were obtained from metadata supplied by the sample provider rather than from assay-based typing. Nearly every sample came with metadata listing a de-identified subject ID, COVID-19 status, age in years and sex. Study-wide findings and limitations: The quantity of clinical and demographic metadata differed by source and by participant and was supplied without curation.

Collaborating institutions collected whole blood in K2EDTA tubes following their own protocols. For TCRbeta analysis, collaborator samples were shipped as frozen whole blood, as isolated PBMCs, or as DNA extracted from either sample type. Between the V and J ends, shortened by 2 bases and 4 bases respectively, the junction contains 16 bases. The CDR3 has 16 amino acids, counting the end cysteine and phenylalanine. Only the CDR3 part of the read is kept: 48 bases, read in frame from the first base. Reading the germline V gene gives CDR1 SGHTA and CDR2 FQGTGA. This clone occurred once. No antigen is known for it. Base qualities are not provided; no much larger clone lies one nucleotide away. The immunoSEQ Assay, a bias-controlled multiplex PCR, was used to amplify TCRbeta CDR3 regions from genomic DNA. Regarding the original processing steps: The number of nucleated cells in each sample was estimated by amplification of reference gene primers within the assay. To quantify the absolute abundance of each unique TCRbeta CDR3 rearrangement, sequence reads were collapsed and filtered. For each sample, productive Simpson clonality was calculated by taking the square root of Simpson's diversity index across productive rearrangements. The clones in this table, taken by TCRdb from immuneACCESS, are in-frame only. Not every clone is retained; where verified, under half of the shortfall comes from an unresolved V gene, and the cause of the rest is unknown. Clone size and V and J calls were adopted from that table, with D and trimming inferred from the DNA. The sample table holds 150,000 to 200,000 clones, of which around 90% were seen once. The top ten constitute roughly 6.7% of the sample.

This receptor was taken from a man between 40 and 49 years old with acute or convalescent COVID-19. This chain joins TRBV7-3 to TRBJ2-3, with TRBD1 as a weak D call on 6 bases. Sequencing was done on a sample of peripheral blood. This receptor has the CDR3 CASSLLGGTGSDTQYF. Here is the DNA: TGTGCCAGCAGCTTATTAGGGGGAACGGGGTCAGATACGCAGTATTTT.